This T cell receptor beta chain was identified during a study of vaccination and CD4 T cells after COVID-19. Study-level information: Those taking part got two shots of either the BNT162b2 or the mRNA-1273 vaccine. Study observations and caveats: Among those convalescent, a median 86.3% of reactive clones emerged solely post-vaccination.

The Oncomine TCR Beta short-read assay was applied to DNA of cultured CD4+ T cells. Each CDR3 protein is one row after TCRdb ran MiXCR on the PCR reads. There are some 11,000 distinct CDR3 sequences in the sample; 76% occur only once, and roughly a quarter lies in the top ten. Treatment denoted: roughly 10-day PBMC culture with coronavirus spike peptide pools or control peptides (ViraFEST assay). About this clonotype itself: Its antigen remains unknown.

From germline, CDR1 is LNHDA and CDR2 SQIVND (reference sequence). The CDR3 runs 17 residues. V was clipped by 4 bases and J by 6 bases; unmatched bases: 16. This receptor was obtained from a human donor who had recovered from COVID-19. The chain links TRBV19 to TRBJ1-2; 8 bases line up with TRBD1. Sequencing was carried out using CD4+ T cells from blood, cultured in vitro. The CDR3 DNA is TGTGCCAGTAGTAGACCTTCCAACAGGGGGGCAATAGATGGCTACACCTTC. This gives the protein CASSRPSNRGAIDGYTF.